A single sample gave rise to the 18 T cell receptor beta chains below, sequenced in a study of cytomegalovirus exposure and HLA in healthy donors (dated by TCRdb to about 2017). Library creation used the immunoSEQ multiplex PCR assay. The multiplex PCR relied on a mix of 60 forward primers for TCR Vbeta segments and 13 reverse primers for TCR Jbeta segments. TCRdb took this table from immuneACCESS and kept in-frame rearrangements with V and J called. Such tables lack part of the clones; where checked against another copy, unresolved V genes explain under half of the gap, and the rest is unexplained. The sample table contains more than 70,000 clones; only one count was recorded for around 80% of them. The ten top clones hold approximately 3% of the sample. The sample consisted of PBMCs. The receptors stem from a man aged 50 to 59 in good health and CMV-seropositive.

This chain connects TRBV2 to TRBJ1-2, with 8 bases lining up with TRBD1. The CDR3 has 13 residues. Trimming at V came to 2 bases and at J to 7 bases, leaving 3 bases not matched to a gene. From germline, CDR1 is SNHLY and CDR2 FYNNEI. CDR3 nucleotide sequence: TGTGCCAGCAGTGAACAGGGGGCTCTTGGCTACACCTTC. The encoded protein is CASSEQGALGYTF.

This clone was found a few times. The chain uses TRBV20-1 and TRBJ2-5; D is unclear. This CDR3 spans 10 amino acids. Trimming left V 6 bases short and J 5 bases short, with 7 bases between. Per the germline V gene, CDR1 is DFQATT and CDR2 is SNEGSKA (reference sequence). The CDR3 DNA reads TGCAGTGCCACTTTCGAGACCCAGTACTTC. This translates into CSATFETQYF.

This clone was observed once. The genes are TRBV12-5 and TRBJ2-3, with 7 bases identical to TRBD2. CDR1 is LGHNT, CDR2 FRNRAP, per germline. The CDR3 covers 14 residues. The J segment lost 6 bases and the V segment lost 0 bases, leaving 3 bases of the junction unmatched. CDR3 sequence: CASGLVAGVDTQYF. As DNA, the CDR3 is TGTGCTAGTGGTTTGGTCGCGGGAGTCGATACGCAGTATTTT.

This chain connects TRBV7-3 to TRBJ1-1; tentative D call: TRBD1 (6 bases). The CDR3 spans 15 residues. Germline V gives CDR1 SGHTA, CDR2 FQGTGA. V was shortened by 5 bases and J by 3 bases, with 16 bases between the two germline ends. Here the CDR3 reads CASSAEGGVDTEAFF. In DNA, the CDR3 is TGTGCCAGCAGCGCCGAGGGGGGGGTGGACACTGAAGCTTTCTTT.

CDR3 coding DNA: TGTGCCAGCAGCTTAGGTTGGGACAGGGGGTTCGACGAGCAGTACTTC. Amino acids: CASSLGWDRGFDEQYF. This rearrangement joins TRBV11-2 to TRBJ2-7; TRBD1 matches 11 bases. Germline CDR1 and CDR2: SGHAT and FQNNGV. Germline trimming cut 1 base from V and 5 bases from J; bases unmatched to any gene: 7. CDR3 length: 16 amino acids.

The chain joins TRBV7-9 to TRBJ1-3; weak D call: TRBD1 (6 bases). The V gene lost 5 bases and the J gene lost 8 bases, with 7 bases spanning the gap. The germline gives CDR1 SEHNR, CDR2 FQNEAQ (reference sequence). CDR3 length equals 11 residues. The CDR3 coding sequence is TGTGCCAGCAGCCCAGGGGACACCATATATTTT. It specifies CASSPGDTIYF.

The chain employs TRBV30 and TRBJ2-3, with D unresolved. This CDR3 region has 13 residues. Germline V gives CDR1 GTSNPN, CDR2 SVGIG (reference sequence). V was clipped by 1 base and J by 2 bases, with 7 bases between them. The CDR3 here is CAWSASLTDTQYF. CDR3 coding DNA: TGTGCCTGGAGTGCTTCTCTCACAGATACGCAGTATTTT.

The V call is TRBV30, the J call TRBJ2-7; D is possibly TRBD1 (7 bases). The CDR3 consists of 16 residues. Germline lookup yields CDR1 GTSNPN and CDR2 SVGIG (reference sequence). V was pared by 2 bases and J by 6 bases, with 23 bases between. CDR3 DNA: TGTGCCTGGAGTAGACCCCCCCAGGGGGGACAGAGCGAGCAGTACTTC. It translates to CAWSRPPQGGQSEQYF.

The J gene is TRBJ2-5, the V gene TRBV2, with D possibly TRBD1 on 6 matching bases. CDR1 and CDR2 from the germline V gene are SNHLY and FYNNEI. The CDR3 has 15 residues. The ends were cut back, 0 bases at V and 5 bases at J, with 13 bases in the middle. CDR3 nucleotide sequence: TGTGCCAGCAGTGAAGCCAGGGGTGTTGGGGAGACCCAGTACTTC. Translated: CASSEARGVGETQYF.

This chain uses TRBV27 with TRBJ2-7, with 7 nucleotides matching TRBD1. Germline V gene sequence: CDR1 MNHEY, CDR2 SMNVEV (reference sequence). J lost 5 bases, V lost 4 bases, and 20 bases had no gene match. The CDR3 has 18 residues. The CDR3 is CASSSSHQIGQATDEQYF. DNA for the CDR3: TGTGCCAGCAGTTCCAGTCACCAGATTGGACAGGCAACGGACGAGCAGTACTTC.

On this clone: This specimen includes other DNA sequences encoding the same CDR3. The chain couples TRBV18 to TRBJ2-5, with 14 bases identical to TRBD2. Germline CDR1 is KGHSH and CDR2 is LQKENI. The CDR3 runs 15 residues. After removal of 4 bases from V and 4 bases from J, the junction contained 2 bases not matched to a gene. The CDR3 DNA reads TGTGCCAGCTCACTTGGGACTAGCGGGAGAGAGACCCAGTACTTC. Translated: CASSLGTSGRETQYF.

The chain links TRBV6-5 to TRBJ1-1; the D is unclear. Germline CDR1 is MNHEY and CDR2 is SVGAGI. This CDR3 spans 13 amino acids. The germline V and J ends were trimmed by 5 bases and 0 bases, with 7 bases remaining between them. The CDR3 spells CASSPQMNTEAFF. DNA of the CDR3: TGTGCCAGCAGTCCACAGATGAACACTGAAGCTTTCTTT.

The gene calls are TRBV19 and TRBJ2-1, with 7 bases lining up with TRBD2. Germline assignment: CDR1 LNHDA and CDR2 SQIVND (reference sequence). The CDR3 length is 15 residues. With 4 bases clipped from V and 9 bases from J, the junction kept 12 bases outside the gene matches. CDR3 sequence reads: CASSTRLAVGPEQFF. CDR3 in DNA: TGTGCCAGTAGTACCCGACTAGCAGTCGGTCCTGAGCAGTTCTTC. The complete variable domain, with remaining parts taken from reference TRBV19 and TRBJ2-1, reads DGGITQSPKYLFRKEGQNVTLSCEQNLNHDAMYWYRQDPGQGLRLIYYSQIVNDFQKGDIAEGYSVSREKKESFPLTVTSAQKNPTAFYLCASSTRLAVGPEQFFGPGTRLTVL.

V is TRBV19 and J is TRBJ1-4; D is unclear. This CDR3 has 11 amino acids. Germline CDR1 LNHDA, CDR2 SQIVND (reference sequence). V lost 7 bases and J 8 bases, leaving 8 bases between the germline ends. CDR3 in amino acids: CASMREEKLFF. The CDR3 nucleotides read TGTGCCAGTATGCGGGAGGAAAAACTGTTTTTT. The whole variable domain, filled in from reference TRBV19 and TRBJ1-4, reads DGGITQSPKYLFRKEGQNVTLSCEQNLNHDAMYWYRQDPGQGLRLIYYSQIVNDFQKGDIAEGYSVSREKKESFPLTVTSAQKNPTAFYLCASMREEKLFFGSGTQLSVL.

This clone appeared once. The chain uses TRBV4-1 and TRBJ2-1; TRBD2 agrees at 8 bases. The CDR3 runs to 22 residues. CDR1 MGHRA and CDR2 YSYEKL come from the germline V gene. Trimming removed 1 base from V and 2 bases from J; junction bases left unmatched: 22. For the CDR3, the DNA is TGCGCCAGCAGCCAAGCCACTCGACGTAACCGGGAGGGCCTAGGGACCTACAATGAGCAGTTCTTC. Translation: CASSQATRRNREGLGTYNEQFF.

This rearrangement joins TRBV5-4 to TRBJ1-2; the D gene is possibly TRBD1 (6 bases). The germline gives CDR1 SGHNT, CDR2 YYREEE (reference sequence). This CDR3 contains 14 residues. V was shortened by 4 bases and J by 2 bases, with 12 bases between the two germline ends. The CDR3 nucleotides are TGTGCCAGCAGCCCCATGACAGGAAACTATGGCTACACCTTC. Protein product: CASSPMTGNYGYTF.

CDR3 bases: TGTGCCAGCAGCAGTGGACTAGCGGGAGTGGGGGCCGGGGAGCTGTTTTTT. Its translation: CASSSGLAGVGAGELFF. This rearrangement joins TRBV4-2 to TRBJ2-2, with 13 positions matching TRBD2. The germline gives CDR1 LGHNA, CDR2 YNFKEQ. The CDR3 spans 17 residues. The V segment lost 5 bases and the J segment 6 bases; nucleotides outside the gene matches: 9.

The chain carries TRBV14 and TRBJ2-7; 7 bases align to TRBD1. The CDR3 extends over 13 amino acids. The germline CDR1 and CDR2 sequences are SGHDN and FVKESK. Trimming took 6 bases from V and 7 from J; bases not matched to a gene: 9. CDR3 sequence (DNA): TGTGCCAGCAGACCGACAGGGACGGGGGAGCAGTACTTC. Translation gives CASRPTGTGEQYF.